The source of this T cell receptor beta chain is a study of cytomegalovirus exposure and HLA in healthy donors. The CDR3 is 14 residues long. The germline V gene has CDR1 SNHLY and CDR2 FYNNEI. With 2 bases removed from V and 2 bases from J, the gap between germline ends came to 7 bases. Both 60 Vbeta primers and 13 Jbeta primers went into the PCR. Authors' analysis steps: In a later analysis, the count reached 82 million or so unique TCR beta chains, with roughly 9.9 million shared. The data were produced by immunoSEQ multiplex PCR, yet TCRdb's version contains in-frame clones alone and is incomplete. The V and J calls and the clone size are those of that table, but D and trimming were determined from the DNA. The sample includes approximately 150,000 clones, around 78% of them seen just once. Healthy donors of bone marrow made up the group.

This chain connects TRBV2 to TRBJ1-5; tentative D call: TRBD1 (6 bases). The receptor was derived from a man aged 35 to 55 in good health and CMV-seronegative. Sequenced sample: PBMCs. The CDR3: CASSENRGNQPQHF. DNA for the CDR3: TGTGCCAGCAGTGAAAACAGGGGCAATCAGCCCCAGCATTTT.